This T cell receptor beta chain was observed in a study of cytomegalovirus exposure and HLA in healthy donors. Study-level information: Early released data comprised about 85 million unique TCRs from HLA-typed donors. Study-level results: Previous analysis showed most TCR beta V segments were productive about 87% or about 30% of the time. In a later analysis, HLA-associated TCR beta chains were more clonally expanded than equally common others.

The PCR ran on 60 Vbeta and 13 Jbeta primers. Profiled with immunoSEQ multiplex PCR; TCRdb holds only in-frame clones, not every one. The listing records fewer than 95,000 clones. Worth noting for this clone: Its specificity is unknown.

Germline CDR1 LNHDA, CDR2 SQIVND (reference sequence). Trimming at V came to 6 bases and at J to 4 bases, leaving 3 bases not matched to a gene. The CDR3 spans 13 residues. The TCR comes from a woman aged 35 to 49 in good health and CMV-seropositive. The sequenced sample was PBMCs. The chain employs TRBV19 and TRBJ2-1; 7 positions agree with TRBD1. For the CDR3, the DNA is TGTGCCAGTAGAGGGACAGATTACAATGAGCAGTTCTTC. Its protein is CASRGTDYNEQFF.